This TCR beta chain came from a study of blood T cell repertoires in COVID-19. Overall study: Spain, Italy and the United States supplied samples that represented acute and convalescent COVID-19. T cells, B-cell-depleted T cells, or PBMCs supplied cDNA or gDNA.

The CDR3 is made up of 15 amino acids. CDR1 GTSNPN and CDR2 SVGIG come from the germline V gene (reference sequence). V was pared by 8 bases and J by 4 bases, with 21 bases between. Produced via immunoSEQ multiplex PCR; TCRdb's table is partial and in-frame only. The sample records more than 200,000 clones, approximately 82% being singletons. The material sequenced was peripheral blood. This chain joins TRBV30 and TRBJ1-5; D is perhaps TRBD1 (6 bases). The clonotype originates from a man between 35 and 55 years old with active or convalescent COVID-19. The CDR3 spells CARNIWGQGNQPQHF. CDR3 sequence (DNA): TGTGCCCGGAACATCTGGGGGCAGGGGAATCAGCCCCAGCATTTT. Full variable domain (missing parts from reference TRBV30 and TRBJ1-5): SQTIHQWPATLVQPVGSPLSLECTVEGTSNPNLYWYRQAAGRGLQLLFYSVGIGQISSEVPQNLSASRPQDRQFILSSKKLLLSDSGFYLCARNIWGQGNQPQHFGDGTRLSIL.